One and the same sample provided the 17 T cell receptor beta chains below, sequenced in a study of blood T cell repertoires in COVID-19. Produced via immunoSEQ multiplex PCR; TCRdb's table is partial and in-frame only. The sample has under 250,000 clones; roughly 85% are singletons. Sequencing was carried out using peripheral blood. Receptors originate from a man aged 45-60 years with COVID-19, enrolled during active disease.

This CDR3 is CASSPGQGGVQFF. CDR3 DNA sequence: TGTGCCAGCTCACCAGGGCAGGGTGGTGTTCAGTTCTTC. J is TRBJ2-1 and V is TRBV18; D is possibly TRBD1 (5 bases). The length of the CDR3 is 13 residues. V was pared by 2 bases and J by 13 bases, with 15 bases between. Germline V gene data show CDR1 as KGHSH and CDR2 as LQKENI.

This sequence joins TRBV30 and TRBJ2-7; perhaps TRBD2 as D (6 bases). Germline V gene data show CDR1 as GTSNPN and CDR2 as SVGIG (reference sequence). The ends were cut back, 5 bases at V and 3 bases at J, with 14 bases in the middle. The CDR3 is 13 residues long. The CDR3 sequence is CAWERARVYEQYF. The CDR3 DNA is TGTGCCTGGGAGCGGGCCCGCGTCTACGAGCAGTACTTC.

The chain joins TRBV28 to TRBJ2-3, with TRBD2 as a possible D gene (6 bases). V was shortened by 9 bases and J by 3 bases, with 25 bases between the two germline ends. Germline lookup yields CDR1 MDHEN and CDR2 SYDVKM. This CDR3 has 17 residues. The chain's CDR3 is CASYTPGLRSSTDTQYF. The CDR3 nucleotides read TGTGCCAGTTACACTCCGGGACTTCGGTCCTCTACAGATACGCAGTATTTT.

The chain combines TRBV6-1 with TRBJ1-1; D not resolved. Trimming took off 4 bases at V and 3 bases at J, with 18 bases between the two ends. Germline V CDR1 and CDR2: MNHNS, SASEGT. The CDR3 runs 16 residues. The CDR3: CASSGTPEESYTEAFF. CDR3 nucleotide sequence: TGTGCCAGCAGTGGAACCCCTGAGGAGTCTTACACTGAAGCTTTCTTT.

CDR3 amino acids: CASSSGTGLGYTF. The CDR3 DNA reads TGTGCCAGCAGCTCCGGGACAGGGCTCGGCTACACCTTC. The J gene is TRBJ1-2, the V gene TRBV6-2 or TRBV6-3; TRBD1 agrees at 9 bases. This CDR3 has 13 amino acids. V shed 6 bases, J shed 8 bases, and the junction held 7 bases outside the gene matches. Germline assignment: CDR1 MNHEY and CDR2 SVGEGT.

The V call is TRBV19, the J call TRBJ1-6; 8 bases fit TRBD1. The V segment lost 7 bases and the J segment 6 bases; nucleotides outside the gene matches: 5. The CDR3 runs 14 residues. Germline CDR1 reads LNHDA; CDR2 reads SQIVND (reference sequence). The CDR3 coding sequence is TGTGCCAGTAAAGGACAGGGCTCTAATTCACCCCTCCACTTT. Its translation: CASKGQGSNSPLHF. Based on the CDR3 plus reference TRBV19 and TRBJ1-6, the full variable domain is DGGITQSPKYLFRKEGQNVTLSCEQNLNHDAMYWYRQDPGQGLRLIYYSQIVNDFQKGDIAEGYSVSREKKESFPLTVTSAQKNPTAFYLCASKGQGSNSPLHFGNGTRLTVT.

The CDR3 sequence: CASSVGTVKETQYF. The CDR3 DNA is TGTGCCAGCAGCGTAGGGACTGTTAAAGAGACCCAGTACTTC. The rearrangement joins TRBV9 to TRBJ2-5; D is possibly TRBD2 (5 bases). The CDR3 is 14 residues long. Trimming took off 0 bases at V and 3 bases at J, with 9 bases between the two ends. The germline CDR1 and CDR2 sequences are SGDLS and YYNGEE.

This rearrangement joins TRBV30 to TRBJ1-4, with D perhaps TRBD1 (5 bases). Germline lookup yields CDR1 GTSNPN and CDR2 SVGIG (reference sequence). V gave up 4 bases and J gave up 4 bases, with 10 bases separating them. This CDR3 is 13 amino acids long. The CDR3 sequence: CAWTRGVNEKLFF. The CDR3, as DNA: TGTGCCTGGACCCGGGGGGTTAATGAAAAACTGTTTTTT. Complete variable domain (other parts from reference TRBV30 and TRBJ1-4): SQTIHQWPATLVQPVGSPLSLECTVEGTSNPNLYWYRQAAGRGLQLLFYSVGIGQISSEVPQNLSASRPQDRQFILSSKKLLLSDSGFYLCAWTRGVNEKLFFGSGTQLSVL.

V usage is TRBV7-2 and J usage is TRBJ1-4; D gene unclear. Germline V gene data show CDR1 as SGHTA and CDR2 as FQGNSA. The CDR3 extends over 15 amino acids. V was trimmed by 5 bases and J by 0 bases, leaving 10 bases between them. The DNA of the CDR3 is TGTGCCAGCAGCCCGGGTGGAGCAACTAATGAAAAACTGTTTTTT. Its protein product is CASSPGGATNEKLFF.

V gene TRBV30 combines with J gene TRBJ2-1, with 10 bases matching TRBD2. V shed 3 bases, J shed 7 bases, and the junction held 9 bases outside the gene matches. The length of the CDR3 is 15 residues. Per germline, CDR1 GTSNPN and CDR2 SVGIG (reference sequence). CDR3 loop: CAWSKLGLARNEQFF. The CDR3, as DNA: TGTGCCTGGAGCAAACTGGGACTAGCGCGAAATGAGCAGTTCTTC.

DNA of the CDR3: TGTGCCAGCAGCCTGGGGGGGCAGGGCCCGATCTCCTACGAGCAGTACTTC. This sequence encodes CASSLGGQGPISYEQYF. This chain connects TRBV5-4 to TRBJ2-7, with TRBD2 as a possible D gene (7 bases). CDR3 length: 17 residues. V dropped 4 bases and J dropped 0 bases, with 20 bases sitting between them. CDR1 is SGHNT and CDR2 is YYREEE in the germline V gene (reference sequence). The full variable domain, in which reference TRBV5-4 and TRBJ2-7 provide the parts outside the CDR3, is ETGVTQSPTHLIKTRGQQVTLRCSSQSGHNTVSWYQQALGQGPQFIFQYYREEENGRGNFPPRFSGLQFPNYSSELNVNALELDDSALYLCASSLGGQGPISYEQYFGPGTRLTVT.

This rearrangement joins TRBV6-2 or TRBV6-3 to TRBJ1-2; D is ambiguous. The CDR3 totals 12 residues. Between the trimmed V and J ends, which lost 2 bases and 5 bases, there was a span of 6 bases. The V gene's germline CDR1 is MNHEY and CDR2 SVGEGT. Here the CDR3 reads CASSYGEYGYTF. In DNA, the CDR3 is TGTGCCAGCAGTTACGGAGAGTATGGCTACACCTTC.

This sequence joins TRBV2 and TRBJ1-6; D is possibly TRBD1 (6 bases). Germline CDR1 reads SNHLY; CDR2 reads FYNNEI. Trimming cost V 6 bases and J 8 bases, with 14 bases left between them. The CDR3 has 14 amino acids. The CDR3: CASRGQLGDSPLHF. The DNA for the CDR3 is TGTGCCAGCAGAGGACAGTTGGGGGATTCACCCCTCCACTTT.

The rearrangement uses TRBV6-5 and TRBJ1-2; 8 bases map to TRBD1. CDR3 length: 13 residues. The junction had 6 bases not matched to a gene; V was cut back by 9 bases and J by 3 bases. Germline V gives CDR1 MNHEY, CDR2 SVGAGI. CDR3 region: CASLQGVDYGYTF. The CDR3 coding sequence is TGTGCCAGTTTACAGGGGGTTGACTATGGCTACACCTTC.

This rearrangement joins TRBV30 to TRBJ1-3; D call uncertain. The length of the CDR3 is 14 residues. Germline values: CDR1 GTSNPN, CDR2 SVGIG (reference sequence). Trimming left V 3 bases short and J 0 bases short, with 9 bases between. The CDR3 DNA sequence: TGTGCCTGGAGACCTATTGACTCTGGAAACACCATATATTTT. Its translation: CAWRPIDSGNTIYF.

The genes are TRBV5-1 and TRBJ2-7, with D possibly matching TRBD2 (6 bases). CDR1 is SGHRS and CDR2 is YFSETQ in the germline V gene. This CDR3 is built from 13 residues. Trimming took off 4 bases at V and 2 bases at J, with 10 bases between the two ends. In DNA, the CDR3 is TGCGCCAGCAGCGCGGGACCAACCTACGAGCAGTACTTC. This codes for CASSAGPTYEQYF. Looking up the rest from reference TRBV5-1 and TRBJ2-7 gives the full variable domain: KAGVTQTPRYLIKTRGQQVTLSCSPISGHRSVSWYQQTPGQGLQFLFEYFSETQRNKGNFPGRFSGRQFSNSRSEMNVSTLELGDSALYLCASSAGPTYEQYFGPGTRLTVT.

Only one count was recorded for this clone. This chain joins TRBV7-2 and TRBJ2-1; the match to TRBD1 covers 8 bases. This CDR3 is built from 15 residues. Per germline, CDR1 SGHTA and CDR2 FQGNSA. V shed 6 bases, J shed 5 bases, and the junction held 9 bases outside the gene matches. CDR3 protein: CASRLGQVKNNEQFF. CDR3 coding DNA: TGTGCCAGCAGATTGGGACAGGTGAAGAACAATGAGCAGTTCTTC.